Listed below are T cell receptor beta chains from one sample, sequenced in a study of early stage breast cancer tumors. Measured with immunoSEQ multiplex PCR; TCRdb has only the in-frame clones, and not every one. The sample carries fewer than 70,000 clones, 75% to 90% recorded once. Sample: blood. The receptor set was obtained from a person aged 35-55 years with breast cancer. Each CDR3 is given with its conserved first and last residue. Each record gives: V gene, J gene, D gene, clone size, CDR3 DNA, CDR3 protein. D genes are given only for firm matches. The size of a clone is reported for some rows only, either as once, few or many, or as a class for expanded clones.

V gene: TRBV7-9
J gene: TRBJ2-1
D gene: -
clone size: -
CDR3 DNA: TGTGCCAGCAGCTCCCCAGGAGCCTACAATGAGCAGTTCTTC
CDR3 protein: CASSSPGAYNEQFF

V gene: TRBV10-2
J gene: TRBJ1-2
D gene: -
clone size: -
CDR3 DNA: TGCGCCAGCACTTTTACGGGGTCTAACTATGGCTACACCTTC
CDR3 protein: CASTFTGSNYGYTF

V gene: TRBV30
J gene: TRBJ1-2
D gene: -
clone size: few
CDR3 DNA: TGTGCCTGGAGTCACACCGCCCTATCTGGCTACACCTTC
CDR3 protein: CAWSHTALSGYTF

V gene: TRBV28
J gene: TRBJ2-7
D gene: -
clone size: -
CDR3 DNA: TGTGCCAGCAAGGGCGTAGGGGTTCGCGACTACGGCTACGAGCAGTACTTC
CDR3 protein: CASKGVGVRDYGYEQYF

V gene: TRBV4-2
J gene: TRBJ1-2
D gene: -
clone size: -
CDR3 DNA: TGTGCCAGCAGCCAATCTGGCCCCGCGGAATATGGCTACACCTTC
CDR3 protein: CASSQSGPAEYGYTF

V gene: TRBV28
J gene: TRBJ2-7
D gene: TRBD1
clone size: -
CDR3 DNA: TGTGCCAGCAGTTTATATACAGGGGCCTACGAGCAGTACTTC
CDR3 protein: CASSLYTGAYEQYF

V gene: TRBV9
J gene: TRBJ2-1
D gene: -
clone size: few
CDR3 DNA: TGTGCCAGCAGCCCAACCGAGAATGAGCAGTTCTTC
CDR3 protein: CASSPTENEQFF

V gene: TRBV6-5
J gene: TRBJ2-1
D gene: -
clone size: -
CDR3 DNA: TGTGCCAGCAAAAAAGGAGATGAGCAGTTCTTC
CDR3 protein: CASKKGDEQFF

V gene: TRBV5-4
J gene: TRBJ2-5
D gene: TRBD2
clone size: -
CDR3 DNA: TGTGCCAGCAGCTTGGGCGGGAGAGAAGGGAAGACCCAGTACTTC
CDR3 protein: CASSLGGREGKTQYF

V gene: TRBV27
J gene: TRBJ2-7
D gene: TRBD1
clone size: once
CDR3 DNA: TGTGCCAGCAGTTTCACAGGGGGCTCCTACGAGCAGTACTTC
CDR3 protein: CASSFTGGSYEQYF